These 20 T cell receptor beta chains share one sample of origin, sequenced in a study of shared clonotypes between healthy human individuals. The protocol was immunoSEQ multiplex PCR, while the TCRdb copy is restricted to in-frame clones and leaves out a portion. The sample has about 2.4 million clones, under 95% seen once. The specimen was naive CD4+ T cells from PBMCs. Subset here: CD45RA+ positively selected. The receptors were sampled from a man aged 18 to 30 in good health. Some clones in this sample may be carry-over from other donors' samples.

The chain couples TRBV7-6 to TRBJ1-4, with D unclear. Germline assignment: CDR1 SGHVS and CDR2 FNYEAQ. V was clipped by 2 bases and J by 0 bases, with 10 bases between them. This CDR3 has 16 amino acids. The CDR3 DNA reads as TGTGCCAGCAGCTTACGTGTTATAACAACTAATGAAAAACTGTTTTTT. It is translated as CASSLRVITTNEKLFF. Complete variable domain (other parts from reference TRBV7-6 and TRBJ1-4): GAGVSQSPRYKVTKRGQDVALRCDPISGHVSLYWYRQALGQGPEFLTYFNYEAQQDKSGLPNDRFSAERPEGSISTLTIQRTEQRDSAMYRCASSLRVITTNEKLFFGSGTQLSVL.

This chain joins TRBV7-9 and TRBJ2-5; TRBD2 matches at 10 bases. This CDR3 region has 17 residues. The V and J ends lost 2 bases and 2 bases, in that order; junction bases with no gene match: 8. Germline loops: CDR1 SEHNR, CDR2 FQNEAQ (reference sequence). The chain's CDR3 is CASSLPQRTSGQETQYF. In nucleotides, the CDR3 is TGTGCCAGCAGCTTACCACAACGGACTAGCGGACAAGAGACCCAGTACTTC. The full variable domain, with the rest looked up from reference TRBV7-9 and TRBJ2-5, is DTGVSQNPRHKITKRGQNVTFRCDPISEHNRLYWYRQTLGQGPEFLTYFQNEAQLEKSRLLSDRFSAERPKGSFSTLEIQRTEQGDSAMYLCASSLPQRTSGQETQYFGPGTRLLVL.

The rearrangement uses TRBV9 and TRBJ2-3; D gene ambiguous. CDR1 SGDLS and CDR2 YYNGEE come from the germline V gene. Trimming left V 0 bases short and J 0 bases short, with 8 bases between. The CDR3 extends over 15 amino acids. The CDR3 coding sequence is TGTGCCAGCAGCGTAGGAGGTAGCAGCACAGATACGCAGTATTTT. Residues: CASSVGGSSTDTQYF. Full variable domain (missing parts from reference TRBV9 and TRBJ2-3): DSGVTQTPKHLITATGQRVTLRCSPRSGDLSVYWYQQSLDQGLQFLIQYYNGEERAKGNILERFSAQQFPDLHSELNLSSLELGDSALYFCASSVGGSSTDTQYFGPGTRLTVL.

This chain's CDR3 is CASRGTGGNGYTF. CDR3 DNA sequence: TGTGCCAGCAGGGGGACAGGGGGCAATGGCTACACCTTC. The rearrangement uses TRBV2 and TRBJ1-2, with 12 bases aligning to TRBD1. Germline trimming cut 6 bases from V and 6 bases from J; bases unmatched to any gene: 2. Germline V gene data show CDR1 as SNHLY and CDR2 as FYNNEI. This CDR3 is built from 13 residues. Supplemented by reference TRBV2 and TRBJ1-2, the full variable domain reads EPEVTQTPSHQVTQMGQEVILRCVPISNHLYFYWYRQILGQKVEFLVSFYNNEISEKSEIFDDQFSVERPDGSNFTLKIRSTKLEDSAMYFCASRGTGGNGYTFGSGTRLTVV.

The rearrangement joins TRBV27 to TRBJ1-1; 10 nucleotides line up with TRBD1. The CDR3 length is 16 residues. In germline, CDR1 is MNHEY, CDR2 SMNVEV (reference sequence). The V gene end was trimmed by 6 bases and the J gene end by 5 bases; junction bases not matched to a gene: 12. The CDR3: CASRKTPGQGTTEAFF. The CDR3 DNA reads TGTGCCAGCAGAAAAACCCCGGGACAGGGGACTACTGAAGCTTTCTTT.

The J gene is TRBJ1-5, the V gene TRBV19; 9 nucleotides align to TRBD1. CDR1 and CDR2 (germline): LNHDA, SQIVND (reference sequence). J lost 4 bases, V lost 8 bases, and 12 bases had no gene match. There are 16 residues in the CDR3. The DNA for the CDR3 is TGTGCCAGTCAAAAAACTGGGACAGGGTATAATCAGCCCCAGCATTTT. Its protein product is CASQKTGTGYNQPQHF.

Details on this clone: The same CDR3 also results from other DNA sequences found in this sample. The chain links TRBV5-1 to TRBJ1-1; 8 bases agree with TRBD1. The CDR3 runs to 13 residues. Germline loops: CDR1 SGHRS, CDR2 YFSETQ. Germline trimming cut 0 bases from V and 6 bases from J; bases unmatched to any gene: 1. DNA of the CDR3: TGCGCCAGCAGCTTGGGACAGGGGCCTGAAGCTTTCTTT. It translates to CASSLGQGPEAFF. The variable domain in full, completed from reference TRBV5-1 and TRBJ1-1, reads KAGVTQTPRYLIKTRGQQVTLSCSPISGHRSVSWYQQTPGQGLQFLFEYFSETQRNKGNFPGRFSGRQFSNSRSEMNVSTLELGDSALYLCASSLGQGPEAFFGQGTRLTVV.

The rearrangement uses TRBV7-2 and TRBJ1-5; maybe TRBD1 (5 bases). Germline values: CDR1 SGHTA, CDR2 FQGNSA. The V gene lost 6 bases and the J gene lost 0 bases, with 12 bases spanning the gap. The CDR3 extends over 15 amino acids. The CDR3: CASSRQTYSNQPQHF. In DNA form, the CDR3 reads TGTGCCAGCAGTCGACAGACCTATAGCAATCAGCCCCAGCATTTT.

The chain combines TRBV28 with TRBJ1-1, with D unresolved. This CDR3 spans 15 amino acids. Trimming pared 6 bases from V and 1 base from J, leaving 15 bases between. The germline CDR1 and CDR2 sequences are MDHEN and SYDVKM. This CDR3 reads CASSPSLGGNTEAFF. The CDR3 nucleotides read TGTGCCAGCAGCCCGTCGTTGGGTGGGAACACTGAAGCTTTCTTT.

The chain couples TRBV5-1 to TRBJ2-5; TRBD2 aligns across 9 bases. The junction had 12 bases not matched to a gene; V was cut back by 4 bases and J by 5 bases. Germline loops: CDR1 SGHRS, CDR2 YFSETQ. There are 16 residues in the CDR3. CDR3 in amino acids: CASSPTTSGGGETQYF. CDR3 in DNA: TGCGCCAGCAGCCCCACGACTAGCGGAGGGGGGGAGACCCAGTACTTC.

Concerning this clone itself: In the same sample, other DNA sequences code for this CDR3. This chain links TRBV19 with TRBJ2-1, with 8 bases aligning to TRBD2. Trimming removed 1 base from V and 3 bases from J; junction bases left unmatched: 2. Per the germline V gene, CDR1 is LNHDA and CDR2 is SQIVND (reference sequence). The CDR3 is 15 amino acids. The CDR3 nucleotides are TGTGCCAGTAGTATAGGAGCGGGGGACTACAATGAGCAGTTCTTC. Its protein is CASSIGAGDYNEQFF. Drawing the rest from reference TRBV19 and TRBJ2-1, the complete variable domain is DGGITQSPKYLFRKEGQNVTLSCEQNLNHDAMYWYRQDPGQGLRLIYYSQIVNDFQKGDIAEGYSVSREKKESFPLTVTSAQKNPTAFYLCASSIGAGDYNEQFFGPGTRLTVL.

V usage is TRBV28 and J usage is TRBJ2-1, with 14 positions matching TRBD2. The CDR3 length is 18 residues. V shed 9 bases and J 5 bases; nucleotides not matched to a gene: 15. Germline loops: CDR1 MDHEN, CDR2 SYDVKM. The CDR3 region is CASFPGLAGEKGHNEQFF. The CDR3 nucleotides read TGTGCCAGTTTTCCGGGACTAGCGGGAGAAAAAGGCCACAATGAGCAGTTCTTC.

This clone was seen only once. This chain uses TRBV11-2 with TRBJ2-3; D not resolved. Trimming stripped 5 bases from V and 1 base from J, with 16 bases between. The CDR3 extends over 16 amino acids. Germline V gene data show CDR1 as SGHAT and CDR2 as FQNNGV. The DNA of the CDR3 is TGTGCCAGCAGCCTTCGTGGTGGGGTCGGCACAGATACGCAGTATTTT. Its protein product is CASSLRGGVGTDTQYF.

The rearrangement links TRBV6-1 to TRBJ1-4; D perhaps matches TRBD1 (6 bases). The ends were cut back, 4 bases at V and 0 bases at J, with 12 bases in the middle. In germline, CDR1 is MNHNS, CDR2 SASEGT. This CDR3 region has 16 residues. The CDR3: CASSGGQPATNEKLFF. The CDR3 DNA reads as TGTGCCAGCAGTGGAGGACAGCCCGCAACTAATGAAAAACTGTTTTTT.

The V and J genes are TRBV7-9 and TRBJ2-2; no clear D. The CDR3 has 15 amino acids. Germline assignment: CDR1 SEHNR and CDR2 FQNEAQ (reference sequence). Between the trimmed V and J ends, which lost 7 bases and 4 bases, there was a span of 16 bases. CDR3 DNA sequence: TGTGCCAGCACCCCGGAGCAGACTGGCACCGGGGAGCTGTTTTTT. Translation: CASTPEQTGTGELFF. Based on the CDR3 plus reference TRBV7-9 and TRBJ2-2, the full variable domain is DTGVSQNPRHKITKRGQNVTFRCDPISEHNRLYWYRQTLGQGPEFLTYFQNEAQLEKSRLLSDRFSAERPKGSFSTLEIQRTEQGDSAMYLCASTPEQTGTGELFFGEGSRLTVL.

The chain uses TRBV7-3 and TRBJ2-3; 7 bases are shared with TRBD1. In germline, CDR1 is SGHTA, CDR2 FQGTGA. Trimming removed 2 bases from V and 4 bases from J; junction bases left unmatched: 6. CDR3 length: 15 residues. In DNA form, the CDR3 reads TGTGCCAGCAGCTTAGGGACAGTCTCGGCAGATACGCAGTATTTT. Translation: CASSLGTVSADTQYF.

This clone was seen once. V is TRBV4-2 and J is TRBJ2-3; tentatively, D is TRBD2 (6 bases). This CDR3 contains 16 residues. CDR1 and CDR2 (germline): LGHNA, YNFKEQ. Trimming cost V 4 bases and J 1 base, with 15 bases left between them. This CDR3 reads CASSLTPGLGTDTQYF. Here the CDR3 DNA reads TGTGCCAGCAGCCTTACTCCGGGACTCGGCACAGATACGCAGTATTTT.

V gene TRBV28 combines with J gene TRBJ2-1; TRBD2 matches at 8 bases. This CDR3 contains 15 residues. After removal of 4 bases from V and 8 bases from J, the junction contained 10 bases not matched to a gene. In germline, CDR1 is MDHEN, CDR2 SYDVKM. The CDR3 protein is CASSSTGGRGDEQFF. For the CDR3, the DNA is TGTGCCAGCAGTTCCACGGGAGGGAGGGGGGATGAGCAGTTCTTC.

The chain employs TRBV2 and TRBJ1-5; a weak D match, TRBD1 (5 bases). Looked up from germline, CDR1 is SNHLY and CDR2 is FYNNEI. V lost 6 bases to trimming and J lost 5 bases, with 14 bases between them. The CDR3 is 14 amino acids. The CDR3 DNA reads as TGTGCCAGCAGGTCCCAGGGAGGCGATCAGCCCCAGCATTTT. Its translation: CASRSQGGDQPQHF.

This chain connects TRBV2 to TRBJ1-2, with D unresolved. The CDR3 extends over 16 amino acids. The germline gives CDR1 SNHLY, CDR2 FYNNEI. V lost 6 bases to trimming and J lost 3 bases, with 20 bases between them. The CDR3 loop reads CASRDRRLLGDYGYTF. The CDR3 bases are TGTGCCAGCAGGGATAGACGTCTCCTCGGGGACTATGGCTACACCTTC.